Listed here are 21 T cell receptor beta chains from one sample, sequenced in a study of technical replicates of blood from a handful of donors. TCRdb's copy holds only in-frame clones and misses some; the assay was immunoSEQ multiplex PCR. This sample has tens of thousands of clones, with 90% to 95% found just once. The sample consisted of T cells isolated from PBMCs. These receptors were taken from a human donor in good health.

DNA for the CDR3: TGTGCCAGCGCCGGGACATCCTACGAGCAGTACTTC. Translating gives CASAGTSYEQYF. The chain couples TRBV5-6 to TRBJ2-7, with D perhaps TRBD1 (6 bases). This CDR3 spans 12 amino acids. Germline CDR1 SGHDT, CDR2 YYEEEE. V gave up 7 bases and J gave up 1 base, with 9 bases separating them.

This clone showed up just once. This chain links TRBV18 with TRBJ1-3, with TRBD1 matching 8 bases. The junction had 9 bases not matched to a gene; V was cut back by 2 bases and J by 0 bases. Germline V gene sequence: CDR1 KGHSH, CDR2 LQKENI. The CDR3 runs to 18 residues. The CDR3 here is CASSPRKDRVGSGNTIYF. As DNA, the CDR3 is TGTGCCAGCTCACCAAGAAAGGACAGGGTGGGCTCTGGAAACACCATATATTTT. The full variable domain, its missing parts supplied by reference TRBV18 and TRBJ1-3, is NAGVMQNPRHLVRRRGQEARLRCSPMKGHSHVYWYRQLPEEGLKFMVYLQKENIIDESGMPKERFSAEFPKEGPSILRIQQVVRGDSAAYFCASSPRKDRVGSGNTIYFGEGSWLTVV.

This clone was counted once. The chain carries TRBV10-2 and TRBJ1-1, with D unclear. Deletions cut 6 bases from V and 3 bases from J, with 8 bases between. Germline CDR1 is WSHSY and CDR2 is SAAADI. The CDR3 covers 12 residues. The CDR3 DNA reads TGCGCCAGCAGGGTCGGGGACACTGAAGCTTTCTTT. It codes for CASRVGDTEAFF.

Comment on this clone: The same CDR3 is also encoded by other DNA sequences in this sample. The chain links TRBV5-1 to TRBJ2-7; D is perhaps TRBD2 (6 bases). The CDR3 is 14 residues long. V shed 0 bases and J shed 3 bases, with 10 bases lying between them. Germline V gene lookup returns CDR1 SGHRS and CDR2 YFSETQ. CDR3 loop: CASSLAGGSYEQYF. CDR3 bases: TGCGCCAGCAGCTTGGCCGGAGGGAGCTACGAGCAGTACTTC.

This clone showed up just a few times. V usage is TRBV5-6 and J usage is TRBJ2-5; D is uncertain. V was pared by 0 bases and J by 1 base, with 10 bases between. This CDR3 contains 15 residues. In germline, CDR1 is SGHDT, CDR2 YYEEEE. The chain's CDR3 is CASSLDPIPQETQYF. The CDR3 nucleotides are TGTGCCAGCAGCTTGGACCCTATTCCCCAAGAGACCCAGTACTTC.

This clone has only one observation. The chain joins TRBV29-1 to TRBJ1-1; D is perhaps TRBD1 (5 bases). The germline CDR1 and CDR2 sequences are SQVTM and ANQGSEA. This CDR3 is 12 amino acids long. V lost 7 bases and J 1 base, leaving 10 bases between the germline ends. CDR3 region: CSAGTPNTEAFF. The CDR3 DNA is TGCAGCGCCGGGACTCCGAACACTGAAGCTTTCTTT.

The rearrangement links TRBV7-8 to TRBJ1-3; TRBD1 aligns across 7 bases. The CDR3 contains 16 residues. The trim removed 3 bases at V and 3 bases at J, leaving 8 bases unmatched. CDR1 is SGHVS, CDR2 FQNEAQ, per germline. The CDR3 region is CASSFQTGALGNTIYF. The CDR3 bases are TGTGCCAGCAGCTTCCAAACAGGGGCCCTTGGAAACACCATATATTTT.

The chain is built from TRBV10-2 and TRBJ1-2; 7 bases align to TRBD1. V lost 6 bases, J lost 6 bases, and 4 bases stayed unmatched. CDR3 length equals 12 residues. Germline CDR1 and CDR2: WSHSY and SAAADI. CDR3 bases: TGCGCCAGCAGCCGACAGGGCCATGGCTACACCTTC. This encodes CASSRQGHGYTF.

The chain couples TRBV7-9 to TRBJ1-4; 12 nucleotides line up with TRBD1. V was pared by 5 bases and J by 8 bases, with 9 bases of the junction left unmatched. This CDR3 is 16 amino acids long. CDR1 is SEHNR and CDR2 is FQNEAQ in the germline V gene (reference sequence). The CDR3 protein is CASSDRDRGREEKLFF. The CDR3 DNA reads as TGTGCCAGCAGCGACCGGGACAGGGGGCGGGAAGAAAAACTGTTTTTT. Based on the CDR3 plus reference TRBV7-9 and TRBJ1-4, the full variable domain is DTGVSQNPRHKITKRGQNVTFRCDPISEHNRLYWYRQTLGQGPEFLTYFQNEAQLEKSRLLSDRFSAERPKGSFSTLEIQRTEQGDSAMYLCASSDRDRGREEKLFFGSGTQLSVL.

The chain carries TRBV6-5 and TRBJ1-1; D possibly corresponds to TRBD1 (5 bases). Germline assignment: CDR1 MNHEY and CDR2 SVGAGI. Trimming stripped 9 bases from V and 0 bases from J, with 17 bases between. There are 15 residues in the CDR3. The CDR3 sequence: CASGIGGPLNTEAFF. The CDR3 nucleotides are TGTGCCAGTGGTATCGGGGGTCCCTTGAACACTGAAGCTTTCTTT.

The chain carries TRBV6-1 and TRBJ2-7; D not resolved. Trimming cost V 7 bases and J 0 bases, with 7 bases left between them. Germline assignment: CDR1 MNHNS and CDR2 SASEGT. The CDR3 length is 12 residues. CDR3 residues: CASIMSSYEQYF. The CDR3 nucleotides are TGTGCCAGCATTATGAGCTCCTACGAGCAGTACTTC.

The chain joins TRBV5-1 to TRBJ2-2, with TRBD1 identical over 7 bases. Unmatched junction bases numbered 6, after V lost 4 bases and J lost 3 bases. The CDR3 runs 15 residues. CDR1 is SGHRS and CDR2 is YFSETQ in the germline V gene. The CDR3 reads CASSIRDSYTGELFF. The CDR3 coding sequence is TGCGCCAGCAGCATCCGGGACAGTTACACCGGGGAGCTGTTTTTT.

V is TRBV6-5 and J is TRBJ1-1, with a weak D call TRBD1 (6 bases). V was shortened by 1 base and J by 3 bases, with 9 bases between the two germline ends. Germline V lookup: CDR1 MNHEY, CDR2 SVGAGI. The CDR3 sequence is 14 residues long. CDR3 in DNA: TGTGCCAGCAGTTACTTACAGGGAGACACTGAAGCTTTCTTT. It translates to CASSYLQGDTEAFF.

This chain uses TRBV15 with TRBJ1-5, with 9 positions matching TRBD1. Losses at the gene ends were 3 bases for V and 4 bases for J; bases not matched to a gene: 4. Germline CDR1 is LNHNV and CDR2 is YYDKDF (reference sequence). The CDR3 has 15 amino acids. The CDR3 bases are TGTGCCACCAGCAGGGGACAGGGAGAGAATCAGCCCCAGCATTTT. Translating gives CATSRGQGENQPQHF.

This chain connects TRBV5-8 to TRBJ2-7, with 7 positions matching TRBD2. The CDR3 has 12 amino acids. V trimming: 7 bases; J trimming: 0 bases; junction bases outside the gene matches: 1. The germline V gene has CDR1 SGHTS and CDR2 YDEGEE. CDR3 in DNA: TGTGCCAGCGGGGGGGACTCCTACGAGCAGTACTTC. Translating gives CASGGDSYEQYF.

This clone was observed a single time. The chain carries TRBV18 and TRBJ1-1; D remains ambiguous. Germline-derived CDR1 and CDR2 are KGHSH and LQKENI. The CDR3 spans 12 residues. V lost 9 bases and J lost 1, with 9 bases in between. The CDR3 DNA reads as TGTGCCAGTGCGGTAGGGAACACTGAAGCTTTCTTT. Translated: CASAVGNTEAFF. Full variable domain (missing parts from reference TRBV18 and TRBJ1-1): NAGVMQNPRHLVRRRGQEARLRCSPMKGHSHVYWYRQLPEEGLKFMVYLQKENIIDESGMPKERFSAEFPKEGPSILRIQQVVRGDSAAYFCASAVGNTEAFFGQGTRLTVV.

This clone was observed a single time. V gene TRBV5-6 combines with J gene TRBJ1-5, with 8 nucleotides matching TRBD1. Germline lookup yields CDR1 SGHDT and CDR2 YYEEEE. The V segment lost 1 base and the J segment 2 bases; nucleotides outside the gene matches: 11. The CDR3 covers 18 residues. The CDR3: CASSLWTGIGTGNQPQHF. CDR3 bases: TGTGCCAGCAGCTTGTGGACAGGGATAGGAACGGGCAATCAGCCCCAGCATTTT.

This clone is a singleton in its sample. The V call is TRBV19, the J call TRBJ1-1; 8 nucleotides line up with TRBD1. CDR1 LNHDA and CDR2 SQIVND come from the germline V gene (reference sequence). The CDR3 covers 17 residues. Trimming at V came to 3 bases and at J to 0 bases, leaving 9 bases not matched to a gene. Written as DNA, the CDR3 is TGTGCCAGTAGTATCGCCATCACAGGGGGAATGAACACTGAAGCTTTCTTT. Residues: CASSIAITGGMNTEAFF.

In nucleotides, the CDR3 is TGCGCCAGCAGCCTAAGACTAGCGGGAACCTACGAGCAGTACTTC. It specifies CASSLRLAGTYEQYF. The chain employs TRBV5-1 and TRBJ2-7; 11 bases agree with TRBD2. Germline loops: CDR1 SGHRS, CDR2 YFSETQ. The CDR3 is made up of 15 amino acids. J lost 2 bases, V lost 4 bases, and 5 bases had no gene match.

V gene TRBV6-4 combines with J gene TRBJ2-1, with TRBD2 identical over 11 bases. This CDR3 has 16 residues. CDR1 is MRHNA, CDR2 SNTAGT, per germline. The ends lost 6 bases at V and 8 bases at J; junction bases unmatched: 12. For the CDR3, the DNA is TGTGCCAGCAGGACTAGCGGGGTTAGGCCAGGAGATGAGCAGTTCTTC. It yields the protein CASRTSGVRPGDEQFF.

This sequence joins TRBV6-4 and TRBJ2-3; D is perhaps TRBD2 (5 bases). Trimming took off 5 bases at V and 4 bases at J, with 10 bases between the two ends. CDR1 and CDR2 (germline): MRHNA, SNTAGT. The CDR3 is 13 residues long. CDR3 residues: CASSPQRADTQYF. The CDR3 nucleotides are TGTGCCAGCAGTCCTCAGAGGGCAGATACGCAGTATTTT.